The TCR beta chain described here comes from a study of blood T cell repertoires in COVID-19. As for the study in general: COVID-19 samples, acute and convalescent, were from the United States, Italy and Spain. Sample material is recorded as cDNA or gDNA derived from T cells, B-cell-depleted T cells, or PBMCs.

V was clipped by 7 bases and J by 10 bases, with 22 bases between them. CDR1 is ENHRY, CDR2 SYGVKD, per germline. This CDR3 is built from 14 residues. In the authors' methods: Reference gene primer amplification gave estimated nucleated cell counts. Sequencing was performed with immunoSEQ multiplex PCR; in TCRdb, only in-frame clones are kept and a portion is missing. D and trimming come from the DNA, and the V and J calls and clone size come from that table. The table shows 380,000 or so clones, with more than 70% occurring only once. The TCR comes from a man aged 40-49 years with acute or convalescent COVID-19. The specimen was peripheral blood. The rearrangement links TRBV10-3 to TRBJ1-2, with D perhaps matching TRBD1 (5 bases). CDR3: CAITQDIPSFNYTF. For the CDR3, the DNA is TGTGCCATCACCCAGGACATCCCCTCCTTCAACTACACCTTC.